The 30 T cell receptor beta chains below all came from one sample that was sequenced in a study of cytomegalovirus exposure and HLA in healthy donors. Primers for the PCR totalled 60 Vbeta and 13 Jbeta. Assay: immunoSEQ multiplex PCR; the TCRdb copy retains only in-frame clones and omits some. The table includes some 200,000 clones, 82% detected once. The sample was PBMCs. The receptors here all came from a woman aged 45-65 years in good health and CMV-seropositive.

This rearrangement joins TRBV23-1 to TRBJ2-7; D is unresolved. TRBV23-1 is recorded as an ORF, its role being uncertain. CDR3 length: 14 amino acids. V lost 6 bases and J lost 2, with 14 bases in between. The CDR3 loop reads CASRLTTRTYEQYF. CDR3 sequence (DNA): TGCGCCAGCAGGTTGACGACCAGGACCTACGAGCAGTACTTC.

The CDR3 protein is CASSFRQGGTDTQYF. CDR3 coding DNA: TGTGCCAGCAGTTTCCGGCAGGGTGGGACAGATACGCAGTATTTT. The rearrangement links TRBV28 to TRBJ2-3; maybe TRBD1 (5 bases). The CDR3 totals 15 residues. Trimming pared 3 bases from V and 3 bases from J, leaving 13 bases between. CDR1 is MDHEN and CDR2 is SYDVKM in the germline V gene.

This clone came up a few times. CDR3 loop: CASSLKLAGNEQFF. CDR3 sequence (DNA): TGTGCCAGCAGCTTAAAACTAGCGGGGAATGAGCAGTTCTTC. The chain joins TRBV7-2 to TRBJ2-1; 10 nucleotides agree with TRBD2. Germline-derived CDR1 and CDR2 are SGHTA and FQGNSA. CDR3 length equals 14 residues. V lost 2 bases, J lost 7 bases, and 2 bases stayed unmatched.

The chain has TRBV11-2 and TRBJ1-2; 8 nucleotides line up with TRBD1. V trimming: 1 base; J trimming: 7 bases; junction bases outside the gene matches: 8. The CDR3 is made up of 15 amino acids. Looked up from germline, CDR1 is SGHAT and CDR2 is FQNNGV. Written as DNA, the CDR3 is TGTGCCAGCAGCTTAGGGACCGGACAGGGTAGTGGCTACACCTTC. Amino acid sequence: CASSLGTGQGSGYTF.

In this sample, this clone turned up once. This chain joins TRBV5-1 and TRBJ1-1, with a possible D match to TRBD1 (5 bases). Germline V CDR1 and CDR2: SGHRS, YFSETQ. V shed 3 bases and J shed 1 base, with 16 bases lying between them. The length of the CDR3 is 16 residues. CDR3 protein: CASSSSPGGQNTEAFF. CDR3 in DNA: TGCGCCAGCAGCTCCTCACCCGGCGGACAGAACACTGAAGCTTTCTTT.

The chain uses TRBV6-5 and TRBJ2-1; D is perhaps TRBD2 (5 bases). The germline V gene has CDR1 MNHEY and CDR2 SVGAGI. V was trimmed by 6 bases and J by 3 bases, leaving 6 bases between them. The CDR3 length is 12 residues. Here the CDR3 reads CASRSGYNEQFF. The CDR3 nucleotides read TGTGCCAGCAGGAGCGGCTACAATGAGCAGTTCTTC.

This clone was found once. As DNA, the CDR3 is TGTGCCAGCAGCGGCGGACAGAGGCTCTACAATGAGCAGTTCTTC. Protein product: CASSGGQRLYNEQFF. The chain carries TRBV7-8 and TRBJ2-1; a weak D match, TRBD1 (6 bases). V was cut by 5 bases and J by 3 bases, with 14 bases left in between. The germline CDR1 and CDR2 sequences are SGHVS and FQNEAQ. This CDR3 is built from 15 residues.

The chain has TRBV15 and TRBJ2-1, with 7 nucleotides matching TRBD2. Germline values: CDR1 LNHNV, CDR2 YYDKDF (reference sequence). J lost 0 bases, V lost 0 bases, and 20 bases had no gene match. The CDR3 runs to 22 residues. CDR3 DNA sequence: TGTGCCACCAGCAGAGAAAGGGGCCATCTGACACTAGCGCCCCTCTCCTACAATGAGCAGTTCTTC. Translated: CATSRERGHLTLAPLSYNEQFF.

The chain is built from TRBV28 and TRBJ2-5, with D perhaps matching TRBD1 (5 bases). This CDR3 contains 15 residues. Germline lookup yields CDR1 MDHEN and CDR2 SYDVKM. Trimming shortened V by 5 bases and J by 1 base, and 14 bases separated the two germline ends. CDR3 loop: CASSANQGIQETQYF. The CDR3 DNA reads TGTGCCAGCAGTGCAAATCAGGGAATCCAAGAGACCCAGTACTTC.

The J gene is TRBJ2-7, the V gene TRBV2; TRBD1 matches at 7 bases. This CDR3 has 18 residues. J gave up 6 bases and V 4 bases, and 21 bases lay outside the gene matches. Germline lookup yields CDR1 SNHLY and CDR2 FYNNEI. The CDR3 reads CASSVLKPRRTGGIEQYF. DNA for the CDR3: TGTGCCAGCAGTGTTTTAAAGCCCCGTAGGACAGGAGGTATCGAGCAGTACTTC.

This chain links TRBV7-7 with TRBJ2-1; D is perhaps TRBD2 (6 bases). In germline, CDR1 is SSHAT, CDR2 FNYEAQ (reference sequence). The CDR3 extends over 15 amino acids. Trimming cost V 2 bases and J 7 bases, with 15 bases left between them. The CDR3 DNA is TGTGCCAGCAGCTTAAGTAGCGGCAATGGGAATGAGCAGTTCTTC. This codes for CASSLSSGNGNEQFF.

The rearrangement uses TRBV5-6 and TRBJ1-2; tentatively, D is TRBD1 (5 bases). The CDR3 runs 13 residues. V dropped 5 bases and J dropped 8 bases, with 16 bases sitting between them. Germline V gives CDR1 SGHDT, CDR2 YYEEEE. In nucleotides, the CDR3 is TGTGCCAGCAGTCTCAGTCGGACACTAGGCTACACCTTC. Translation gives CASSLSRTLGYTF.

This rearrangement joins TRBV30 to TRBJ2-4; 10 bases are shared with TRBD1. This CDR3 comprises 14 residues. Germline CDR1 GTSNPN, CDR2 SVGIG (reference sequence). V was clipped by 2 bases and J by 8 bases; unmatched bases: 6. The CDR3 nucleotides are TGTGCCTGGAGTTCCGGGACAGGGGTAGACATTCAGTACTTC. Translation: CAWSSGTGVDIQYF.

This chain links TRBV29-1 with TRBJ2-7; 8 nucleotides agree with TRBD2. CDR3 length: 12 amino acids. Per the germline V gene, CDR1 is SQVTM and CDR2 is ANQGSEA. Germline trimming cut 5 bases from V and 6 bases from J; bases unmatched to any gene: 6. CDR3 region: CSVSWTSPEQYF. The DNA of the CDR3 is TGCAGCGTTTCATGGACTAGCCCCGAGCAGTACTTC.

This sequence joins TRBV7-2 and TRBJ2-7; weak D call: TRBD1 (5 bases). Germline V CDR1 and CDR2: SGHTA, FQGNSA. V shed 5 bases and J shed 1 base, with 9 bases lying between them. This CDR3 is built from 13 residues. CDR3 bases: TGTGCCAGCAGCGCCAGGGTTTCCTACGAGCAGTACTTC. This translates into CASSARVSYEQYF. Filled out from reference TRBV7-2 and TRBJ2-7, the complete variable domain reads GAGVSQSPSNKVTEKGKDVELRCDPISGHTALYWYRQSLGQGLEFLIYFQGNSAPDKSGLPSDRFSAERTGGSVSTLTIQRTQQEDSAVYLCASSARVSYEQYFGPGTRLTVT.

V usage is TRBV25-1 and J usage is TRBJ2-7; tentative D call: TRBD2 (6 bases). The CDR3 loop spans 17 amino acids. V gave up 7 bases and J gave up 6 bases, with 28 bases separating them. CDR1 and CDR2 (germline): MGHDK, SYGVNS. The CDR3 sequence is CASTSPEGGRNTFEQYF. CDR3 DNA sequence: TGTGCCAGCACCTCACCTGAGGGTGGGAGGAACACGTTCGAGCAGTACTTC.

The CDR3 region has the DNA TGTGCCAGCTCACGGGCAGTAATGAACACTGAAGCTTTCTTT. It is translated as CASSRAVMNTEAFF. The V gene is TRBV18, the J gene TRBJ1-1; D not resolved. V lost 4 bases to trimming and J lost 0 bases, with 9 bases between them. Germline V gene data show CDR1 as KGHSH and CDR2 as LQKENI. This CDR3 region has 14 residues.

This chain connects TRBV27 to TRBJ2-7, with D possibly TRBD1 on 5 matching bases. In germline, CDR1 is MNHEY, CDR2 SMNVEV (reference sequence). This CDR3 contains 15 residues. V lost 0 bases, J lost 3 bases, and 12 bases lay in between. The CDR3 spells CASSLSQGPLYEQYF. The CDR3, as DNA: TGTGCCAGCAGTTTATCCCAGGGCCCCCTCTACGAGCAGTACTTC.

V is TRBV11-2 and J is TRBJ2-5; possible D gene TRBD2, 6 bases. Germline values: CDR1 SGHAT, CDR2 FQNNGV. V was cut by 1 base and J by 1 base, with 10 bases left in between. There are 15 residues in the CDR3. CDR3 DNA: TGTGCCAGCAGCTTAGTTCCGGGAGTCCAAGAGACCCAGTACTTC. Its protein is CASSLVPGVQETQYF.

The chain is built from TRBV5-1 and TRBJ2-1; no definite D call. CDR3 length: 13 residues. Germline V gives CDR1 SGHRS, CDR2 YFSETQ. The V gene lost 5 bases and the J gene lost 1 base, with 7 bases spanning the gap. The CDR3 DNA is TGCGCCAGCAGTTCCGGTTCCTACAATGAGCAGTTCTTC. It is translated as CASSSGSYNEQFF.

The genes are TRBV4-1 and TRBJ1-2; D may be TRBD1 (6 bases). This CDR3 comprises 14 residues. The V end lost 2 bases, the J end lost 2 bases, and 9 bases lay between the germline ends. CDR1 and CDR2 from the germline V gene are MGHRA and YSYEKL. CDR3 residues: CASSQPGQNYGYTF. CDR3 coding DNA: TGCGCCAGCAGCCAACCGGGACAAAACTATGGCTACACCTTC.

The chain links TRBV15 to TRBJ2-1, with D maybe TRBD2 (7 bases). With 2 bases removed from V and 3 bases from J, the gap between germline ends came to 23 bases. Germline assignment: CDR1 LNHNV and CDR2 YYDKDF (reference sequence). The CDR3 has 19 amino acids. The CDR3 coding sequence is TGTGCCACCAGCAGACATACTGGCCAGTTGGGAGGGGGCTACAATGAGCAGTTCTTC. Its translation is CATSRHTGQLGGGYNEQFF.

J is TRBJ2-1 and V is TRBV29-1; the match to TRBD1 covers 10 bases. Trimming at V came to 6 bases and at J to 8 bases, leaving 7 bases not matched to a gene. This CDR3 comprises 13 residues. The germline gives CDR1 SQVTM, CDR2 ANQGSEA. This CDR3 is CSVPGQGIDEQFF. As DNA, the CDR3 is TGCAGCGTCCCGGGACAGGGGATCGATGAGCAGTTCTTC.

The chain couples TRBV11-3 to TRBJ2-1; TRBD1 matches 10 bases. J was trimmed by 10 bases and V by 4 bases; bases with no gene match: 10. This CDR3 is built from 15 residues. Germline V gives CDR1 SGHNT, CDR2 YENEEA. The CDR3 loop is CASSSPGTGVGEQFF. The CDR3 region has the DNA TGTGCCAGCAGCTCCCCCGGGACAGGGGTAGGCGAGCAGTTCTTC.

This sequence joins TRBV10-3 and TRBJ2-3; 9 positions match TRBD1. V was clipped by 4 bases and J by 1 base; unmatched bases: 3. The germline CDR1 and CDR2 sequences are ENHRY and SYGVKD. The CDR3 is made up of 15 amino acids. CDR3: CAISGGQGGTDTQYF. Here the CDR3 DNA reads TGTGCCATCAGTGGGGGACAGGGTGGCACAGATACGCAGTATTTT.

This rearrangement joins TRBV9 to TRBJ2-5, with 10 bases that match TRBD2. CDR3 size: 16 residues. V trimming: 0 bases; J trimming: 5 bases; junction bases outside the gene matches: 7. Germline loops: CDR1 SGDLS, CDR2 YYNGEE. CDR3 amino acids: CASSVEGAGGEETQYF. The CDR3 coding sequence is TGTGCCAGCAGCGTAGAGGGAGCGGGGGGGGAGGAGACCCAGTACTTC.

The chain carries TRBV19 and TRBJ1-5; D may be TRBD1 (6 bases). Trimming took 4 bases from V and 0 from J, leaving 13 bases between them. Germline V gives CDR1 LNHDA, CDR2 SQIVND (reference sequence). The CDR3 contains 16 residues. For the CDR3, the DNA is TGTGCCAGTAGTACTTCCGGACAGCCTAGCAATCAGCCCCAGCATTTT. Translated: CASSTSGQPSNQPQHF.

V usage is TRBV5-6 and J usage is TRBJ2-5, with D possibly matching TRBD1 (6 bases). The CDR3 is 15 amino acids. Germline assignment: CDR1 SGHDT and CDR2 YYEEEE. Trimming took off 1 base at V and 2 bases at J, with 12 bases between the two ends. CDR3 region: CASSLHFTGQETQYF. As DNA, the CDR3 is TGTGCCAGCAGCTTGCACTTTACAGGGCAAGAGACCCAGTACTTC.

This sequence joins TRBV9 and TRBJ2-5; no clear D gene. The CDR3 is 16 amino acids. The V and J ends lost 2 bases and 2 bases respectively, with 16 bases between them. Germline V gene data show CDR1 as SGDLS and CDR2 as YYNGEE. The CDR3 bases are TGTGCCAGCAGCGTGGTCCCAAGCCTTATTCAAGAGACCCAGTACTTC. Translated: CASSVVPSLIQETQYF.

V is TRBV15 and J is TRBJ2-1, with 7 bases lining up with TRBD2. This CDR3 has 15 residues. V dropped 5 bases and J dropped 6; count of bases not matched to a gene: 10. Germline assignment: CDR1 LNHNV and CDR2 YYDKDF (reference sequence). In DNA form, the CDR3 reads TGTGCCACCAGCCCAGCCCAGCGGGGATTCAATGAGCAGTTCTTC. The encoded protein is CATSPAQRGFNEQFF.